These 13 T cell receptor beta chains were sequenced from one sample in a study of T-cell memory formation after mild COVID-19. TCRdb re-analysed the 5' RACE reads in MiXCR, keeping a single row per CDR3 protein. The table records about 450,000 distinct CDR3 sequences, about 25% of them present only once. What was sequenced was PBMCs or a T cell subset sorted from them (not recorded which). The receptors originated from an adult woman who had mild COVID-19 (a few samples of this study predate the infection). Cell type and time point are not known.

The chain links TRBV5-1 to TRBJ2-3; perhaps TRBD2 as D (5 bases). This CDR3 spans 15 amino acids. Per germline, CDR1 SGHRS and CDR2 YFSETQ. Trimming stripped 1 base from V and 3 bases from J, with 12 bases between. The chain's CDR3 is CASSLYRGPTDTQYF. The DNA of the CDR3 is TGCGCCAGCAGCTTGTACCGGGGTCCAACAGATACGCAGTATTTT.

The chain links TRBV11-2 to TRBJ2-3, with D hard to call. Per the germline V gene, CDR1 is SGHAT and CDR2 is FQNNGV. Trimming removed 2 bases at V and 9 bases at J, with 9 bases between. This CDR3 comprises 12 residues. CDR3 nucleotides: TGTGCCAGCAGCTTATCTCTAGTCACGCAGTATTTT. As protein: CASSLSLVTQYF.

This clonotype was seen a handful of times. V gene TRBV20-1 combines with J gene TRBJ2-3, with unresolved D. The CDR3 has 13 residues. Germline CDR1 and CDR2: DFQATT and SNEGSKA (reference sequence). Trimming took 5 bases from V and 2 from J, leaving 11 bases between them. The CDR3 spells CSADARNTDTQYF. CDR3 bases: TGCAGTGCTGACGCTAGGAACACAGATACGCAGTATTTT.

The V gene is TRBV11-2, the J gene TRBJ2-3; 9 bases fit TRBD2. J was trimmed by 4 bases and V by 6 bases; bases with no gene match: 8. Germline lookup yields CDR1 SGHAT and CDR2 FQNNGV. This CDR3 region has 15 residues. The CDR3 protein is CASRPGVAGADTQYF. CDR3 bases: TGTGCCAGCAGACCCGGGGTAGCGGGAGCAGATACGCAGTATTTT.

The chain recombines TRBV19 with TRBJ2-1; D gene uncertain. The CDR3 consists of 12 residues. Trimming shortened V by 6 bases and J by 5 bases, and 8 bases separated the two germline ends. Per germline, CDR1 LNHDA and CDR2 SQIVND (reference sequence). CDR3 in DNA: TGTGCCAGTAGCGAGCCGAACAATGAGCAGTTCTTC. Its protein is CASSEPNNEQFF.

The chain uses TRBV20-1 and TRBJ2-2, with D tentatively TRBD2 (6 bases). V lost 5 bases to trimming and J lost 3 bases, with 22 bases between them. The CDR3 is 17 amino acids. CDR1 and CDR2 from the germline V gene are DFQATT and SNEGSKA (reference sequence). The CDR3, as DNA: TGCAGTGCTCGTAGGTCCTTCGGAGGGCCGGACACCGGGGAGCTGTTTTTT. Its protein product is CSARRSFGGPDTGELFF.

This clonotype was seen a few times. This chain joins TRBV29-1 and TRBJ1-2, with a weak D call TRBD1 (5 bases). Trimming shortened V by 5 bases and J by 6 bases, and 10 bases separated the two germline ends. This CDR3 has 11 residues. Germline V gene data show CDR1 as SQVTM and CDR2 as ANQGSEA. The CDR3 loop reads CSVRGVDGYTF. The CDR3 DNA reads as TGCAGCGTTCGGGGGGTGGATGGCTACACCTTC.

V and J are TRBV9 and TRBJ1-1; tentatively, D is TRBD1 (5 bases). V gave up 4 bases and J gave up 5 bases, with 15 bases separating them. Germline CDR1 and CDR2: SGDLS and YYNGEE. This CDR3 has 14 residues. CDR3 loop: CASSPQGPRTEAFF. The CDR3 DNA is TGTGCCAGCAGCCCGCAGGGTCCAAGGACTGAAGCTTTCTTT.

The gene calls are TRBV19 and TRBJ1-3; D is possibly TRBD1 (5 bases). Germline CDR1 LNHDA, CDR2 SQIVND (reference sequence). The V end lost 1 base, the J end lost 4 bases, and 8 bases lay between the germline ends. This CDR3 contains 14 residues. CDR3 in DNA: TGTGCCAGTAGTATAGGGACAAGCGGAAACACCATATATTTT. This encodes CASSIGTSGNTIYF.

CDR3 coding DNA: TGTGCCACCACCGGGACAGGGGGCGACCAAGCTTTCTTT. It translates to CATTGTGGDQAFF. This chain links TRBV24-1 with TRBJ1-1; TRBD1 aligns across 12 bases. The CDR3 length is 13 residues. J lost 9 bases, V lost 8 bases, and 6 bases had no gene match. Germline values: CDR1 KGHDR, CDR2 SFDVKD.

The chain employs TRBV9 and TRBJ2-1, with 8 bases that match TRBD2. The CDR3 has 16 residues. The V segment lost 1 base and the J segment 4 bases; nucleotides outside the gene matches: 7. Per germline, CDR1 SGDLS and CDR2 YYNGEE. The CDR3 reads CASSVTREEIYNEQFF. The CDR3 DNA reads TGTGCCAGCAGCGTAACGCGGGAGGAGATATACAATGAGCAGTTCTTC.

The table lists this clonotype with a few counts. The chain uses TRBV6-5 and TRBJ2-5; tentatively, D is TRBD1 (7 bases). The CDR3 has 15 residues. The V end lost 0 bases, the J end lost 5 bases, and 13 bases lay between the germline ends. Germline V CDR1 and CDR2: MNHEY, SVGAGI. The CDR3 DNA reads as TGTGCCAGCAGTTACTCACCAGGGGGGATGGAGACCCAGTACTTC. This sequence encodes CASSYSPGGMETQYF.

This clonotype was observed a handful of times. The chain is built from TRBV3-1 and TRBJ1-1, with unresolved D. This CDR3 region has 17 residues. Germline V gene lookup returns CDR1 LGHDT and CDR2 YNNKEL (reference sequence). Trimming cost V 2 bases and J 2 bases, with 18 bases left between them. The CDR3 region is CASSQRVGGIVNTEAFF. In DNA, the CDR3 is TGTGCCAGCAGCCAACGTGTAGGAGGGATCGTAAACACTGAAGCTTTCTTT.